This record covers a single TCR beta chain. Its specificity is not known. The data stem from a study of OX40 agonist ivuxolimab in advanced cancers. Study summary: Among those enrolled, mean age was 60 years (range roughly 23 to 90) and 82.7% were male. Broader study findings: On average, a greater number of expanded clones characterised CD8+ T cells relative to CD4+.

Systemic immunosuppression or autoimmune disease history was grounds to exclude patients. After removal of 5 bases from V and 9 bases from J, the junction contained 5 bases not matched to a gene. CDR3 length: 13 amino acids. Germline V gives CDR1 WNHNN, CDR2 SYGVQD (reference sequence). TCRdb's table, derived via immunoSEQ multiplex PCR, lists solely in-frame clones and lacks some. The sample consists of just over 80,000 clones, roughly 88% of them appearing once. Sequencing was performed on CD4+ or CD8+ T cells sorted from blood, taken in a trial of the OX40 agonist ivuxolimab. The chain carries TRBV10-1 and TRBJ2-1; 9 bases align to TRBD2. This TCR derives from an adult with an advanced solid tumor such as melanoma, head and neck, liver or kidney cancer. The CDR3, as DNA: TGCGCCAGCAGTTTCGGGACTAGCACTGAGCAGTTCTTC. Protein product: CASSFGTSTEQFF.